The 27 T cell receptor beta chains given below trace back to one sample, sequenced in a study of tissue T cells after allogeneic stem cell transplantation. Time point in this sample: mouse harvest day 14 after allogeneic transplant. The graft held 10^6 splenic CD5+ T cells and 10^7 T-cell-depleted bone marrow cells. The method was immunoSEQ multiplex PCR; TCRdb's version includes in-frame clones alone and lacks a portion of them. Here the sample spans about 2,600 clones, around 47% being singletons. The sequenced material came from gut tissue. The receptors shown here come from a female BALB/c mouse given C57BL/6 T cells with graft-versus-host disease after an allogeneic hematopoietic cell transplant.

On this clone: Gene names are mouse gene names. CDR3 sequence: CASSPNTEVFF. The part of the CDR3 DNA that was read is TGTGCCAGCAGTCCGAACACAGAAGTCTTC. The chain couples TRBV26 to TRBJ1-1; no clear D gene. Read data end 1 residue before the CDR3 end; the end is taken from the germline J gene. V was trimmed by 4 bases and J by 1 base, leaving 1 base between them. Germline assignment: CDR1 KGHPV and CDR2 FQNQEV (reference sequence). The CDR3 is 11 amino acids.

Details on this clone: Gene names and germline refer to mouse. The read finishes 1 residue shy of the CDR3 end, and the germline J gene is used to complete it. V and J are TRBV3 and TRBJ2-3; weak D call: TRBD2 (6 bases). The V end was cut by 1 base, the J end by 0 bases, with 8 bases between. Germline V gene lookup returns CDR1 SNHLY and CDR2 FYNGKV (reference sequence). The CDR3 is 15 amino acids. Partial CDR3 DNA: TGTGCCAGCAGCTTAGGCTGGGGTAGTGCAGAAACGCTGTAT. This sequence encodes CASSLGWGSAETLY. In full, the CDR3 reads CASSLGWGSAETLYF.

A word on this clone: The gene names here belong to mouse. The same CDR3 is also encoded by other DNA sequences in this sample. The CDR3 spells CASSLGGTGQLYF. CDR3 bases read: TGTGCAAGCAGCTTGGGGGGCACCGGGCAGCTCTAC. The chain is built from TRBV16 and TRBJ2-2; a possible D gene is TRBD2 (6 bases). The read ends 1 residue before the CDR3 terminus; that terminus is restored from the germline J gene. In germline, CDR1 is SGHSA, CDR2 FRNQAP. V lost 3 bases and J 4 bases, leaving 6 bases between the germline ends. The CDR3 is 13 amino acids. Complete variable domain (other parts from reference TRBV16 and TRBJ2-2): NAGVIQTPRHKVTGKGQEATLWCEPISGHSAVFWYRQTIVQGLEFLTYFRNQAPIDDSGMPKERFSAQMPNQSHSTLKIQSTQPQDSAVYLCASSLGGTGQLYFGEGSKLTVL.

Regarding this clone: The germline and genes are mouse ones. The read terminates 1 residue ahead of where the CDR3 ends, so the germline J gene completes it. The V call is TRBV26, the J call TRBJ2-3, with 9 bases identical to TRBD1. V shed 4 bases, J shed 1 base, and the junction held 3 bases outside the gene matches. The CDR3 is 15 amino acids. Germline V gene sequence: CDR1 KGHPV, CDR2 FQNQEV (reference sequence). Partial CDR3 DNA: TGTGCCAGCAGTCACAGGGGGCGCGGTGCAGAAACGCTGTAT. Encoded protein: CASSHRGRGAETLY. The complete CDR3 reads CASSHRGRGAETLYF.

About this clone itself: Mouse germline and gene names are used. With the read ending 1 residue before the CDR3 end, the germline J gene is used to fill in that end. This rearrangement joins TRBV26 to TRBJ1-6; D gene unclear. TRBJ1-6 is designated an ORF whose function remains uncertain. The CDR3 contains 15 residues. Deletions cut 1 base from V and 1 base from J, with 5 bases between. Germline V gives CDR1 KGHPV, CDR2 FQNQEV (reference sequence). The CDR3 region is CASSLFRSYNSPLYF. The covered CDR3 bases are TGTGCCAGCAGTCTGTTCAGATCCTATAATTCGCCCCTCTAC.

On this clone itself: Gene names denote mouse genes. The read ends 1 residue early relative to the CDR3; the germline J gene fills the gap. This chain uses TRBV15 with TRBJ2-3, with 8 bases fitting TRBD2. V lost 4 bases, J lost 1 base, and 4 bases stayed unmatched. This CDR3 has 15 residues. Germline loops: CDR1 SGHND, CDR2 FRSKSL. The DNA read from the CDR3 is TGTGCCAGCAGTTCTCTGGGGGGAGGTGCAGAAACGCTGTAT. Translation: CASSSLGGGAETLY. The whole CDR3 region reads CASSSLGGGAETLYF.

This clone came up a few times. Genes and germline are mouse. The DNA ends 1 residue before the CDR3 does, and the rest of the CDR3 is filled in from the germline J gene. This sequence joins TRBV12-1 and TRBJ1-4; D ambiguous. Germline CDR1 reads SGHSN; CDR2 reads HYEKVE. Trimming removed 2 bases from V and 0 bases from J, with 6 bases in between. This CDR3 is built from 14 residues. Partial CDR3 DNA: TGTGCCAGCTCTCGGGGTTTTTCCAACGAAAGATTATTT. Translating gives CASSRGFSNERLF. The entire CDR3 reads CASSRGFSNERLFF.

This clone was counted a few times. Gene names follow the mouse nomenclature. The CDR3 extends 1 residue past the end of the read, so its final part is completed from the germline J gene. V usage is TRBV12-1 and J usage is TRBJ2-2; TRBD2 might be the D (6 bases). Trimming cost V 0 bases and J 2 bases, with 9 bases left between them. The CDR3 sequence is 15 residues long. Germline V lookup: CDR1 SGHSN, CDR2 HYEKVE. The DNA read from the CDR3 is TGTGCCAGCTCTCTCGATTGGGGGAACACCGGGCAGCTCTAC. Amino acids: CASSLDWGNTGQLY. The CDR3, in full, reads CASSLDWGNTGQLYF.

This clone has a single count. Gene names refer to mouse genes. The CDR3 end lies 1 residue beyond the end of the read and is filled in from the germline J gene. This chain joins TRBV26 and TRBJ2-4; D remains unclear. V shed 0 bases and J shed 0 bases, with 4 bases lying between them. CDR1 is KGHPV and CDR2 is FQNQEV in the germline V gene (reference sequence). CDR3 length: 14 residues. This chain's CDR3 is CASSLSSSQNTLYF. The covered CDR3 bases are TGTGCCAGCAGTCTGTCGAGTAGTCAAAACACCTTGTAC.

This clone has a handful of counts. Genes here carry mouse names. The CDR3 DNA, read in part, is TGTGCCAGCAGTCGGGACAGCTATGCTGAGCAGTTC. Amino acids: CASSRDSYAEQF. In full, the CDR3 reads CASSRDSYAEQFF. This sequence joins TRBV26 and TRBJ2-1; TRBD1 agrees at 7 bases. The CDR3 goes on 1 residue after the read ends, and that part is filled in from the germline J gene. Germline loops: CDR1 KGHPV, CDR2 FQNQEV (reference sequence). The ends lost 4 bases at V and 3 bases at J; junction bases unmatched: 0. The CDR3 runs 13 residues.

As concerns this clone: Gene names and germline match the mouse. The CDR3 goes on 1 residue after the read ends, and that part is filled in from the germline J gene. This chain links TRBV15 with TRBJ2-1, with a tentative D call TRBD1 (5 bases). Trimming stripped 5 bases from V and 1 base from J, with 9 bases between. The CDR3 is made up of 14 amino acids. CDR1 is SGHND, CDR2 FRSKSL, per germline. The CDR3 DNA, read in part, is TGTGCCAGCAGTCCCGACAGAAACTATGCTGAGCAGTTC. Its protein is CASSPDRNYAEQF. The whole CDR3 region reads CASSPDRNYAEQFF.

Turning to this clone: Germline and genes here are mouse. The read comes to an end 1 residue before the CDR3 does, leaving the germline J gene to fill in the end. V is TRBV26 and J is TRBJ2-5; D gene unclear. The length of the CDR3 is 12 residues. The germline CDR1 and CDR2 sequences are KGHPV and FQNQEV (reference sequence). Trimming left V 3 bases short and J 5 bases short, with 6 bases between. The CDR3 region is CASSLSGDTQYF. CDR3 DNA, as far as it was read: TGTGCCAGCAGTCTCTCAGGAGACACCCAGTAC.

Only a few counts were recorded for this clone. Genes and germline are mouse. The CDR3 bases that were read are TGTGCCAGCTCCGGGAATTCTGGAAATACGCTCTAT. This sequence encodes CASSGNSGNTLY. The whole CDR3 reads CASSGNSGNTLYF. V gene TRBV3 combines with J gene TRBJ1-3; D gene unclear. The read ends 1 residue early relative to the CDR3; the germline J gene fills the gap. The V gene's germline CDR1 is SNHLY and CDR2 FYNGKV (reference sequence). The CDR3 consists of 13 residues. V was trimmed by 8 bases and J by 0 bases, leaving 8 bases between them.

This clone was counted between two and nine times. The gene symbols are mouse symbols. CDR3 amino acids: CASSRDWGDDQDTQYF. Partial CDR3 DNA: TGTGCCAGCAGCCGGGACTGGGGGGATGACCAAGACACCCAGTAC. The chain carries TRBV4 and TRBJ2-5, with 12 bases identical to TRBD2. The sequence runs out 1 residue before the end of the CDR3; the remainder is reconstructed from the germline J gene. After removal of 5 bases from V and 1 base from J, the junction contained 4 bases not matched to a gene. There are 16 residues in the CDR3. From germline, CDR1 is LGHDT and CDR2 YNNKQL (reference sequence).

A note on this clone: The listed genes are named as in mouse. With the read ending 1 residue before the CDR3 end, the germline J gene is used to fill in that end. V usage is TRBV2 and J usage is TRBJ1-3; the D gene is possibly TRBD1 (5 bases). Trimming left V 0 bases short and J 2 bases short, with 8 bases between. Per the germline V gene, CDR1 is LGHNA and CDR2 is YSYQKL. This CDR3 spans 15 amino acids. CDR3: CASSQDTRAGNTLYF. CDR3 bases read: TGTGCCAGCAGCCAAGATACCAGGGCTGGAAATACGCTCTAT.

Details on this clone: Germline and genes here are mouse. The CDR3 DNA, read in part, is TGTGCCAGCATTGGCTGGGGGACTAGTCAAAACACCTTGTAC. Amino acids: CASIGWGTSQNTLY. The full CDR3 protein is CASIGWGTSQNTLYF. V is TRBV4 and J is TRBJ2-4; TRBD2 agrees at 7 bases. The read is 1 residue too short to cover the CDR3 end, so that end is filled in from the germline J gene. The V and J ends lost 7 bases and 0 bases, in that order; junction bases with no gene match: 7. This CDR3 region has 15 residues. The germline V gene encodes CDR1 LGHDT and CDR2 YNNKQL (reference sequence).

As for this clone: Gene names refer to mouse genes. The missing CDR3 end, 1 residue past where the read stops, is filled in from the germline J gene. This chain joins TRBV3 and TRBJ2-7; 10 bases fit TRBD1. CDR1 is SNHLY, CDR2 FYNGKV, per germline (reference sequence). V trimming: 7 bases; J trimming: 5 bases; junction bases outside the gene matches: 5. The CDR3 runs to 13 residues. The CDR3 DNA, read in part, is TGTGCCAGCACCCGGGACAGGGGAGATGAACAGTAC. It yields the protein CASTRDRGDEQY. The CDR3 as a whole reads CASTRDRGDEQYF.

By proportion, this clone is medium-sized. Gene names follow the mouse nomenclature. The read halts 1 residue ahead of the CDR3 end, with the missing end drawn from the germline J gene. J is TRBJ2-7 and V is TRBV2; tentatively, D is TRBD2 (6 bases). There are 13 residues in the CDR3. Germline V gene data show CDR1 as LGHNA and CDR2 as YSYQKL. Trimming left V 0 bases short and J 6 bases short, with 9 bases between. CDR3 amino acids: CASSQDLGIEQYF. The part of the CDR3 DNA that was read is TGTGCCAGCAGCCAAGATCTGGGGATTGAACAGTAC.

A remark on this clone: The genes and germline here are from mouse. The read ends 1 residue early relative to the CDR3; the germline J gene fills the gap. The rearrangement uses TRBV23 and TRBJ2-3; the table's D call, TRBD1, has no DNA check behind it. Germline V lookup: CDR1 KGHTA, CDR2 FQNQQP. The CDR3 sequence is 14 residues long. The covered CDR3 bases are TGCTCCAGCAGTCAACCCGGGACATCAGAAACGCTGTAT. This translates into CSSSQPGTSETLY. The whole CDR3 protein reads CSSSQPGTSETLYF.

Concerning this clone: Genes here carry mouse names. With the read ending 1 residue before the CDR3 end, the germline J gene is used to fill in that end. The V call is TRBV26, the J call TRBJ2-7; TRBD2 matches 7 bases. The CDR3 covers 12 residues. CDR1 is KGHPV, CDR2 FQNQEV, per germline (reference sequence). The V segment lost 6 bases and the J segment 7 bases; nucleotides outside the gene matches: 6. CDR3 DNA (partial): TGTGCCAGCAGCCAGGACTGGTACGAACAGTAC. Translated, it gives CASSQDWYEQY. The entire CDR3 is CASSQDWYEQYF. The variable domain in full, with the rest retrieved from reference TRBV26 and TRBJ2-7, is NSKVIQTPRYLVKGQGQKAKMRCIPEKGHPVVFWYQQNKNNEFKFLINFQNQEVLQQIDMTEKRFSAECPSNSPCSLEIQSSEAGDSALYLCASSQDWYEQYFGPGTRLTVL.

In the case of this clone: Mouse gene names apply. The read ends 1 residue shy of where the CDR3 ends; the end is completed using the germline J gene. The V call is TRBV12-2, the J call TRBJ1-1, with 11 positions matching TRBD1. This CDR3 region has 13 residues. The germline gives CDR1 SGHLS, CDR2 HYDKME. Trimming cost V 2 bases and J 8 bases; bases outside gene matches: 3. Partial CDR3 DNA: TGTGCCAGCTCTCGGACAGGGGGCGGGGAAGTCTTC. Protein: CASSRTGGGEVF. The full CDR3 reads CASSRTGGGEVFF.

In its sample, this clone was seen a few times. Mouse germline and gene names are used. The read halts 1 residue ahead of the CDR3 end, with the missing end drawn from the germline J gene. The chain joins TRBV15 to TRBJ2-7; 10 bases match TRBD2. The CDR3 loop spans 13 amino acids. Germline CDR1 SGHND, CDR2 FRSKSL. V was pared by 6 bases and J by 7 bases, with 6 bases of the junction left unmatched. CDR3 loop: CASRTGGRGEQYF. CDR3 DNA (partial): TGTGCCAGCAGGACTGGGGGGAGGGGGGAACAGTAC.

Comments on this clone: Germline and genes here are mouse. The CDR3 goes on 1 residue after the read ends, and that part is filled in from the germline J gene. The chain joins TRBV26 to TRBJ2-4, with D uncertain. The CDR3 sequence is 14 residues long. Trimming removed 3 bases from V and 2 bases from J, with 9 bases in between. Germline CDR1 reads KGHPV; CDR2 reads FQNQEV (reference sequence). The CDR3 bases that were read are TGTGCCAGCAGTCTAGCACAAATTCAAAACACCTTGTAC. It translates to CASSLAQIQNTLY. The entire CDR3 reads CASSLAQIQNTLYF.

This clone was picked up a small number of times. Here the gene names and germline are mouse. Coverage ceases 1 residue before the CDR3 finishes, and the germline J gene fills in the end. The chain has TRBV26 and TRBJ1-2; 11 nucleotides match TRBD1. This CDR3 spans 13 amino acids. The ends lost 6 bases at V and 4 bases at J; junction bases unmatched: 1. The germline V gene has CDR1 KGHPV and CDR2 FQNQEV (reference sequence). CDR3 region: CASSGQGASDYTF. The part of the CDR3 DNA that was read is TGTGCCAGCAGCGGACAGGGGGCCTCCGACTACACC.

This clone has more than one count but fewer than ten. Gene names and germline refer to mouse. The sequence runs out 1 residue before the end of the CDR3; the remainder is reconstructed from the germline J gene. The V call is TRBV15, the J call TRBJ2-7, with TRBD2 identical over 10 bases. Germline V gives CDR1 SGHND, CDR2 FRSKSL. V trimming: 3 bases; J trimming: 5 bases; junction bases outside the gene matches: 1. CDR3 size: 13 residues. The CDR3 here is CASSFDWGDEQYF. Incomplete CDR3 DNA: TGTGCCAGCAGTTTCGACTGGGGGGATGAACAGTAC. The entire variable domain, with the rest obtained from reference TRBV15 and TRBJ2-7, is as follows: DAGVTQTPRHEVAEKGQTIILKCEPVSGHNDLFWYRQTKIQGLELLSYFRSKSLMEDGGAFKDRFKAEMLNSSFSTLKIQPTEPKDSAVYLCASSFDWGDEQYFGPGTRLTVL.

As concerns this clone: Gene names and germline match the mouse. The DNA ends 1 residue before the CDR3 does, and the rest of the CDR3 is filled in from the germline J gene. The chain has TRBV2 and TRBJ2-1; possible D gene TRBD1, 5 bases. V shed 0 bases and J shed 3 bases, with 9 bases lying between them. The germline gives CDR1 LGHNA, CDR2 YSYQKL. This CDR3 is 15 amino acids long. The part of the CDR3 DNA that was read is TGTGCCAGCAGCCAAGACAGGGAACTCTATGCTGAGCAGTTC. Its protein is CASSQDRELYAEQF. In full, the CDR3 reads CASSQDRELYAEQFF.

This clone was detected only a few times. Here the gene names and germline are mouse. The read ends 1 residue before the CDR3 terminus; that terminus is restored from the germline J gene. The rearrangement uses TRBV12-2 and TRBJ1-5; D gene unclear. The germline V gene encodes CDR1 SGHLS and CDR2 HYDKME. V lost 0 bases and J 0 bases, leaving 5 bases between the germline ends. CDR3 length: 14 amino acids. CDR3 region: CASSLGNNNQAPLF. CDR3 bases read: TGTGCCAGCTCTCTCGGAAATAACAACCAGGCTCCGCTT.